The 27 T cell receptor beta chains listed next were all sequenced from one sample in a study of blood T cell repertoires in COVID-19. This table comes from immunoSEQ multiplex PCR, and its TCRdb copy is limited to in-frame clones, with some not included. The top ten clones hold around 0.84% of a sample with about 250,000 clones, about 89% of them seen once. The specimen sequenced was peripheral blood. Receptors were obtained from a man younger than 45 with acute or convalescent COVID-19.

The DNA for the CDR3 is TGTGCCAGCAGTTTGGGCGGGGCGACATACGAGCAGTACTTC. Encoded protein: CASSLGGATYEQYF. This chain connects TRBV27 to TRBJ2-7, with a possible D match to TRBD2 (6 bases). V gave up 3 bases and J gave up 4 bases, with 13 bases separating them. The germline gives CDR1 MNHEY, CDR2 SMNVEV (reference sequence). The CDR3 is 14 amino acids.

A remark on this clone: Other nucleotide sequences from this sample produce the same CDR3. The chain combines TRBV30 with TRBJ2-7; D is perhaps TRBD1 (5 bases). CDR3 length: 11 residues. Between the trimmed V and J ends, which lost 4 bases and 4 bases, there was a span of 8 bases. Germline V gene sequence: CDR1 GTSNPN, CDR2 SVGIG (reference sequence). In nucleotides, the CDR3 is TGTGCCTGGACAAGGGGTTACGAGCAGTACTTC. This translates into CAWTRGYEQYF.

The chain employs TRBV5-4 and TRBJ2-3; the match to TRBD2 covers 9 bases. This CDR3 contains 16 residues. The J segment lost 3 bases and the V segment lost 3 bases, leaving 8 bases of the junction unmatched. The germline V gene has CDR1 SGHNT and CDR2 YYREEE (reference sequence). CDR3 loop: CASSSPAGGGTDTQYF. The CDR3, as DNA: TGTGCCAGCAGCTCTCCAGCGGGAGGAGGGACAGATACGCAGTATTTT.

The rearrangement links TRBV6-5 to TRBJ2-5; a possible D gene is TRBD2 (6 bases). Looked up from germline, CDR1 is MNHEY and CDR2 is SVGAGI. Trimming took 5 bases from V and 3 from J, leaving 10 bases between them. There are 13 residues in the CDR3. The CDR3 is CASSTDYKETQYF. Here the CDR3 DNA reads TGTGCCAGCAGTACGGACTACAAAGAGACCCAGTACTTC.

J is TRBJ2-1 and V is TRBV18, with TRBD1 identical over 11 bases. CDR1 is KGHSH, CDR2 LQKENI, per germline. The CDR3 contains 15 residues. Losses at the gene ends were 6 bases for V and 4 bases for J; bases not matched to a gene: 5. The CDR3 nucleotides read TGTGCCAGCTCGCCGGACAGGGGGCCTTACAATGAGCAGTTCTTC. The encoded protein is CASSPDRGPYNEQFF.

This clone appeared once. V and J are TRBV11-2 and TRBJ2-7, with a tentative D call TRBD1 (5 bases). The CDR3 length is 15 residues. Per the germline V gene, CDR1 is SGHAT and CDR2 is FQNNGV. V shed 3 bases and J shed 0 bases, with 12 bases lying between them. The CDR3 DNA follows: TGTGCCAGCAGCTTCTTACAGGCTACCTCCTACGAGCAGTACTTC. Translating gives CASSFLQATSYEQYF.

V gene TRBV30 combines with J gene TRBJ2-7, with 9 bases lining up with TRBD1. Germline V gene data show CDR1 as GTSNPN and CDR2 as SVGIG (reference sequence). Losses at the gene ends were 2 bases for V and 5 bases for J; bases not matched to a gene: 10. This CDR3 contains 15 residues. Here the CDR3 reads CAWSPTGGVRNEQYF. DNA of the CDR3: TGTGCCTGGAGTCCTACAGGGGGCGTTAGAAACGAGCAGTACTTC.

J is TRBJ1-1 and V is TRBV30, with 9 bases fitting TRBD1. Germline lookup yields CDR1 GTSNPN and CDR2 SVGIG (reference sequence). Trimming removed 5 bases from V and 5 bases from J; junction bases left unmatched: 9. The CDR3 spans 14 residues. The CDR3 reads CAWATDRGRTEAFF. The CDR3 DNA sequence: TGTGCCTGGGCTACGGACAGGGGTCGTACTGAAGCTTTCTTT.

The table lists this clone with a count of one. The rearrangement joins TRBV27 to TRBJ2-1; D might be TRBD1 (5 bases). There are 13 residues in the CDR3. The V end lost 4 bases, the J end lost 7 bases, and 11 bases lay between the germline ends. Germline V gene sequence: CDR1 MNHEY, CDR2 SMNVEV (reference sequence). CDR3 residues: CASSSLRGNEQFF. DNA of the CDR3: TGTGCCAGCAGTTCTCTAAGGGGAAATGAGCAGTTCTTC.

This clone was found once. This chain joins TRBV2 and TRBJ1-2; weak D call: TRBD1 (6 bases). V lost 10 bases and J lost 8, with 26 bases in between. From germline, CDR1 is SNHLY and CDR2 FYNNEI. There are 15 residues in the CDR3. CDR3 DNA: TGTGCCACCAAGGGCGAACAGGGAAAGAATCTCGGCTACACCTTC. The encoded protein is CATKGEQGKNLGYTF.

This clone was recorded only once. This chain connects TRBV28 to TRBJ1-2; no firm D call. Germline CDR1 is MDHEN and CDR2 is SYDVKM. This CDR3 has 13 residues. The V end was cut by 6 bases, the J end by 2 bases, with 10 bases between. In DNA form, the CDR3 reads TGTGCCAGCAGGACTCCAGCGAACTATGGCTACACCTTC. It yields the protein CASRTPANYGYTF.

The chain combines TRBV5-3 with TRBJ1-1; D not resolved. TRBV5-3 is placed among ORFs of uncertain function. CDR3 length: 12 amino acids. V gave up 3 bases and J gave up 1 base, with 4 bases separating them. The CDR3 DNA sequence: TGTGCCAGAAGCTCCTCGAACACTGAAGCTTTCTTT. Translation gives CARSSSNTEAFF.

This chain links TRBV2 with TRBJ2-7, with 7 bases that match TRBD2. V was clipped by 5 bases and J by 0 bases; unmatched bases: 1. This CDR3 contains 13 residues. Germline V gene sequence: CDR1 SNHLY, CDR2 FYNNEI. CDR3 protein: CASSWDYSYEQYF. CDR3 DNA sequence: TGTGCCAGCAGTTGGGACTACTCCTACGAGCAGTACTTC.

This sequence joins TRBV6-2 or TRBV6-3 and TRBJ1-4; possible D gene TRBD1, 5 bases. This CDR3 has 16 amino acids. Trimming pared 4 bases from V and 5 bases from J, leaving 17 bases between. Germline CDR1 is MNHEY and CDR2 is SVGEGT. The DNA for the CDR3 is TGTGCCAGCAGTTGGATCGCGGGGACGGGGAATGAAAAACTGTTTTTT. It is translated as CASSWIAGTGNEKLFF.

A few counts support this clone. The rearrangement links TRBV19 to TRBJ2-1, with 8 bases aligning to TRBD1. CDR1 is LNHDA, CDR2 SQIVND, per germline (reference sequence). The CDR3 spans 14 residues. J was trimmed by 5 bases and V by 7 bases; bases with no gene match: 7. CDR3 region: CASKDRAVHNEQFF. In nucleotides, the CDR3 is TGTGCCAGTAAGGACAGGGCGGTCCACAATGAGCAGTTCTTC.

This chain joins TRBV5-1 and TRBJ2-3; TRBD2 aligns across 12 bases. The CDR3 has 15 residues. CDR1 and CDR2 from the germline V gene are SGHRS and YFSETQ. The V and J ends lost 4 bases and 4 bases, in that order; junction bases with no gene match: 4. This CDR3 is CASSRTSGVSDTQYF. The CDR3 DNA is TGCGCCAGCAGCAGGACTAGCGGGGTCTCAGATACGCAGTATTTT.

The chain is built from TRBV11-2 and TRBJ2-1; 10 bases match TRBD2. Trimming at V came to 4 bases and at J to 12 bases, leaving 12 bases not matched to a gene. The CDR3 covers 15 residues. The V gene's germline CDR1 is SGHAT and CDR2 FQNNGV. The CDR3 loop is CASSSALASGSRQFF. DNA for the CDR3: TGTGCCAGCAGCTCCGCGTTGGCTAGCGGGAGCCGGCAGTTCTTC.

The V gene is TRBV6-6, the J gene TRBJ2-5; 8 bases are shared with TRBD2. Looked up from germline, CDR1 is MNHNY and CDR2 is SVGAGI (reference sequence). Trimming cost V 7 bases and J 5 bases; bases outside gene matches: 15. The CDR3 covers 16 residues. The CDR3 loop is CASINGAGGNLETQYF. The CDR3 coding sequence is TGTGCCAGCATTAACGGGGCGGGGGGTAATCTGGAGACCCAGTACTTC.

The chain carries TRBV5-1 and TRBJ1-1; TRBD1 might be the D (6 bases). Trimming removed 5 bases at V and 0 bases at J, with 14 bases between. The germline gives CDR1 SGHRS, CDR2 YFSETQ. The CDR3 extends over 15 amino acids. CDR3 DNA: TGCGCCAGCAGACAGGGCAGCTACATGAACACTGAAGCTTTCTTT. Translating gives CASRQGSYMNTEAFF.

The chain carries TRBV30 and TRBJ1-5; D is uncertain. The CDR3 is 14 amino acids. V was shortened by 2 bases and J by 2 bases, with 10 bases between the two germline ends. Per germline, CDR1 GTSNPN and CDR2 SVGIG (reference sequence). The CDR3 sequence is CAWSSRLGNQPQHF. The CDR3 DNA reads as TGTGCCTGGAGTTCTAGATTGGGCAATCAGCCCCAGCATTTT.

The V gene is TRBV28, the J gene TRBJ2-7; no clear D. CDR1 is MDHEN and CDR2 is SYDVKM in the germline V gene. The CDR3 contains 11 residues. V shed 8 bases and J shed 3 bases, with 8 bases lying between them. DNA of the CDR3: TGTGCCAGCGTCCGAGGCTACGAGCAGTACTTC. The encoded protein is CASVRGYEQYF.

The CDR3 DNA reads as TGTGCCAGCAGCCCAGACTACGACAATGAGCAGTTCTTC. The encoded protein is CASSPDYDNEQFF. The chain is built from TRBV11-3 and TRBJ2-1; D possibly corresponds to TRBD2 (5 bases). The CDR3 contains 13 residues. The ends were cut back, 5 bases at V and 5 bases at J, with 10 bases in the middle. Germline CDR1 SGHNT, CDR2 YENEEA.

The CDR3 DNA reads as TGTGCCACCAGCAGAGAAGAGCGGGGGGGTTATGAGCAGTTCTTC. Translated, it gives CATSREERGGYEQFF. The chain couples TRBV15 to TRBJ2-1; 10 positions agree with TRBD2. V was pared by 0 bases and J by 8 bases, with 4 bases of the junction left unmatched. Germline lookup yields CDR1 LNHNV and CDR2 YYDKDF (reference sequence). CDR3 length: 15 amino acids.

The chain joins TRBV6-6 to TRBJ2-2, with TRBD2 matching over 14 bases. With 5 bases clipped from V and 5 bases from J, the junction kept 4 bases outside the gene matches. This CDR3 has 16 amino acids. Germline V gives CDR1 MNHNY, CDR2 SVGAGI (reference sequence). The CDR3: CASSRGLAGGTGELFF. DNA for the CDR3: TGTGCCAGCAGTAGAGGACTAGCGGGAGGAACCGGGGAGCTGTTTTTT.

This chain connects TRBV3-1 (or the pseudogene TRBV3-2) to TRBJ2-7; D remains ambiguous. This CDR3 region has 15 residues. Germline lookup yields CDR1 LGHDT and CDR2 YNNKEL (reference sequence). V lost 0 bases to trimming and J lost 0 bases, with 9 bases between them. This CDR3 is CASSQDHRNSYEQYF. The CDR3 DNA sequence: TGTGCCAGCAGCCAAGATCACAGAAACTCCTACGAGCAGTACTTC.

The V call is TRBV28, the J call TRBJ2-3, with 10 bases lining up with TRBD2. After removal of 5 bases from V and 4 bases from J, the junction contained 6 bases not matched to a gene. Germline-derived CDR1 and CDR2 are MDHEN and SYDVKM. This CDR3 region has 15 residues. Here the CDR3 DNA reads TGTGCCAGCAGTCCTCATCTAGCGGGAGCAGATACGCAGTATTTT. It yields the protein CASSPHLAGADTQYF.

The V call is TRBV5-1, the J call TRBJ2-4, with TRBD1 matching 7 bases. This CDR3 region has 14 residues. The trim removed 5 bases at V and 9 bases at J, leaving 11 bases unmatched. CDR1 is SGHRS, CDR2 YFSETQ, per germline. The CDR3 DNA reads TGCGCCAGCAGTCCTGGGACAGATAAGGTCATTCAGTACTTC. It encodes CASSPGTDKVIQYF.